The 19 T cell receptor beta chains presented below share a single source sample, sequenced in a study of early T cells in non-severe SARS-CoV-2 infection. TCRdb processed the 5' RACE reads anew with MiXCR; each CDR3 protein has one entry. The table has 50,000 to 75,000 distinct CDR3 sequences, about 12% seen once. Sequencing used whole blood, obtained at baseline. The receptors derive from an adult who was a healthcare worker with PCR-confirmed SARS-CoV-2 infection or an uninfected control (not recorded which). The donor label of this sample is uncertain.

This clonotype was counted only a few times. The chain is built from TRBV28 and TRBJ1-3; the D is unclear. Trimming removed 3 bases at V and 4 bases at J, with 4 bases between. Germline CDR1 is MDHEN and CDR2 is SYDVKM. The CDR3 has 12 amino acids. CDR3 nucleotides: TGTGCCAGCAGTTTTTCGGGAAACACCATATATTTT. The encoded protein is CASSFSGNTIYF. The full variable domain, in which reference TRBV28 and TRBJ1-3 provide the parts outside the CDR3, is DVKVTQSSRYLVKRTGEKVFLECVQDMDHENMFWYRQDPGLGLRLIYFSYDVKMKEKGDIPEGYSVSREKKERFSLILESASTNQTSMYLCASSFSGNTIYFGEGSWLTVV.

The chain recombines TRBV3-1 with TRBJ1-2, with D unclear. Germline assignment: CDR1 LGHDT and CDR2 YNNKEL (reference sequence). CDR3 size: 13 residues. V lost 2 bases and J 8 bases, leaving 12 bases between the germline ends. The DNA for the CDR3 is TGTGCCAGCAGCCAACCAGCAGGCTCGGGCTACACCTTC. Residues: CASSQPAGSGYTF. Full variable domain (outside the CDR3, taken from reference TRBV3-1 and TRBJ1-2): DTAVSQTPKYLVTQMGNDKSIKCEQNLGHDTMYWYKQDSKKFLKIMFSYNNKELIINETVPNRFSPKSPDKAHLNLHINSLELGDSAVYFCASSQPAGSGYTFGSGTRLTVV.

V gene TRBV27 combines with J gene TRBJ2-3; TRBD2 aligns across 8 bases. The CDR3 consists of 20 residues. Trimming cost V 5 bases and J 1 base; bases outside gene matches: 20. The germline V gene has CDR1 MNHEY and CDR2 SMNVEV (reference sequence). Here the CDR3 DNA reads TGTGCCAGCAGTACCCCCAGAGCGGGGGCGACGGTGGGCGGCACAGATACGCAGTATTTT. Residues: CASSTPRAGATVGGTDTQYF.

This clonotype occurred many times. This chain links TRBV5-1 with TRBJ2-2; D call uncertain. This CDR3 region has 16 residues. Trimming removed 1 base from V and 1 base from J, with 11 bases in between. CDR1 is SGHRS and CDR2 is YFSETQ in the germline V gene. Here the CDR3 DNA reads TGCGCCAGCAGCTTGAGGGATCTTATGAACACCGGGGAGCTGTTTTTT. Translating gives CASSLRDLMNTGELFF.

The chain is built from TRBV5-6 and TRBJ1-2, with D unresolved. Trimming took off 0 bases at V and 4 bases at J, with 10 bases between the two ends. CDR1 is SGHDT and CDR2 is YYEEEE in the germline V gene. CDR3 length equals 14 residues. The CDR3 sequence: CASSLEDRPYGYTF. CDR3 in DNA: TGTGCCAGCAGCTTGGAGGACCGCCCCTATGGCTACACCTTC. Full variable domain (missing parts from reference TRBV5-6 and TRBJ1-2): DAGVTQSPTHLIKTRGQQVTLRCSPKSGHDTVSWYQQALGQGPQFIFQYYEEEERQRGNFPDRFSGHQFPNYSSELNVNALLLGDSALYLCASSLEDRPYGYTFGSGTRLTVV.

The chain has TRBV11-2 and TRBJ2-3, with 10 bases fitting TRBD2. Losses at the gene ends were 4 bases for V and 3 bases for J; bases not matched to a gene: 10. This CDR3 is 17 amino acids long. Germline loops: CDR1 SGHAT, CDR2 FQNNGV. In nucleotides, the CDR3 is TGTGCCAGCAGCTCACCTGAGCGGGGGGGCCTTACAGATACGCAGTATTTT. This sequence encodes CASSSPERGGLTDTQYF.

There are many counts of this clonotype. The CDR3 DNA follows: TGTGCCAGCAGCCAAGACGGGACAGCAGGAGATACGCAGTATTTT. This sequence encodes CASSQDGTAGDTQYF. V gene TRBV4-2 combines with J gene TRBJ2-3; 7 positions match TRBD1. The CDR3 runs 15 residues. The junction had 5 bases not matched to a gene; V was cut back by 0 bases and J by 5 bases. Germline V CDR1 and CDR2: LGHNA, YNFKEQ.

This clonotype was picked up a small number of times. The gene calls are TRBV4-2 and TRBJ2-2, with 8 bases lining up with TRBD1. V lost 3 bases, J lost 0 bases, and 3 bases stayed unmatched. This CDR3 has 16 residues. Per germline, CDR1 LGHNA and CDR2 YNFKEQ. CDR3 nucleotide sequence: TGTGCCAGCAGCCAGGCAGGGGGCCCGAACACCGGGGAGCTGTTTTTT. Its protein product is CASSQAGGPNTGELFF.

Many counts were recorded for this clonotype. V and J are TRBV25-1 and TRBJ2-2; D gene uncertain. CDR3 length: 15 residues. Germline values: CDR1 MGHDK, CDR2 SYGVNS. V was pared by 6 bases and J by 5 bases, with 16 bases between. DNA of the CDR3: TGTGCCAGCAGCTCTCTTGGGGTGGGGACCGGGGAGCTGTTTTTT. Translating it yields CASSSLGVGTGELFF. Variable domain in full (rest from reference TRBV25-1 and TRBJ2-2): EADIYQTPRYLVIGTGKKITLECSQTMGHDKMYWYQQDPGMELHLIHYSYGVNSTEKGDLSSESTVSRIRTEHFPLTLESARPSHTSQYLCASSSLGVGTGELFFGEGSRLTVL.

V and J are TRBV11-1 and TRBJ2-3, with D uncertain. The V end was cut by 7 bases, the J end by 4 bases, with 15 bases between. Germline V lookup: CDR1 SGHAT, CDR2 FQDESV (reference sequence). The length of the CDR3 is 14 residues. CDR3 amino acids: CASNVNRVPDTQYF. In nucleotides, the CDR3 is TGTGCCAGCAACGTCAATAGGGTCCCAGATACGCAGTATTTT.

The rearrangement links TRBV12-3 or TRBV12-4 to TRBJ2-1, with 7 bases that match TRBD1. The V segment lost 3 bases and the J segment 5 bases; nucleotides outside the gene matches: 4. CDR3 length: 14 residues. In DNA, the CDR3 is TGTGCCAGCAGTTTTAGGGACAGTAACAATGAGCAGTTCTTC. This gives the protein CASSFRDSNNEQFF.

J is TRBJ2-3 and V is TRBV20-1; D is undetermined. Looked up from germline, CDR1 is DFQATT and CDR2 is SNEGSKA (reference sequence). This CDR3 has 14 residues. V lost 1 base, J lost 0 bases, and 8 bases lay in between. DNA of the CDR3: TGCAGTGCTAGAGTATTGGGGAGCACAGATACGCAGTATTTT. Its protein product is CSARVLGSTDTQYF.

The rearrangement uses TRBV30 and TRBJ2-6; TRBD1 or TRBD2 may be the D gene (7 bases each). The length of the CDR3 is 17 residues. Germline values: CDR1 GTSNPN, CDR2 SVGIG (reference sequence). Trimming stripped 7 bases from V and 1 base from J, with 20 bases between. In DNA, the CDR3 is TGTGCCTCCTGGCGGGGGACAGCCGTGTCTGGGGCCAACGTCCTGACTTTC. Translated: CASWRGTAVSGANVLTF.

The V and J genes are TRBV28 and TRBJ2-7; 11 bases are shared with TRBD1. CDR3 length equals 15 residues. Germline CDR1 MDHEN, CDR2 SYDVKM. V lost 6 bases to trimming and J lost 3 bases; unmatched junction nucleotides: 7. Written as DNA, the CDR3 is TGTGCCAGCAGCCCCCTTGGGACAGGGGGCTACGAGCAGTACGTC. Translation gives CASSPLGTGGYEQYV.

This clonotype is deemed medium-sized. This rearrangement joins TRBV6-1 to TRBJ2-1; the D is unclear. This CDR3 region has 12 residues. Germline loops: CDR1 MNHNS, CDR2 SASEGT. Trimming removed 0 bases at V and 12 bases at J, with 9 bases between. CDR3 loop: CASSEAWAPQFF. The CDR3 DNA sequence: TGTGCCAGCAGTGAAGCGTGGGCGCCGCAGTTCTTC.

This clonotype has at least ten counts. The rearrangement joins TRBV12-3 or TRBV12-4 to TRBJ1-3; D perhaps matches TRBD1 (5 bases). The CDR3 spans 16 residues. V was cut by 6 bases and J by 0 bases, with 15 bases left in between. The CDR3 sequence: CASSRWTPVSGNTIYF. CDR3 DNA: TGTGCCAGCAGCCGGTGGACACCCGTCTCTGGAAACACCATATATTTT.

The genes are TRBV28 and TRBJ1-1; D is unclear. CDR3 length: 14 residues. V was clipped by 6 bases and J by 5 bases, with 16 bases between them. Looked up from germline, CDR1 is MDHEN and CDR2 is SYDVKM. The CDR3 DNA reads as TGTGCCAGCAGCCAACAAGGAGAAATAACTGAAGCTTTCTTT. Amino acids: CASSQQGEITEAFF.

This clonotype was seen only a few times. The V and J genes are TRBV6-5 and TRBJ1-2, with TRBD1 matching over 7 bases. Trimming at V came to 2 bases and at J to 4 bases, leaving 7 bases not matched to a gene. Looked up from germline, CDR1 is MNHEY and CDR2 is SVGAGI. The CDR3 loop spans 15 amino acids. The CDR3 reads CASSYIDRAGYGYTF. Here the CDR3 DNA reads TGTGCCAGCAGTTACATCGACAGGGCTGGCTATGGCTACACCTTC.

The chain employs TRBV6-5 and TRBJ2-7, with D uncertain. The V gene's germline CDR1 is MNHEY and CDR2 SVGAGI. The CDR3 runs to 15 residues. Trimming stripped 8 bases from V and 2 bases from J, with 19 bases between. In DNA form, the CDR3 reads TGTGCCAGCTTTGTCGAGTCAGGTCTTACCTACGAGCAGTACGTC. Protein: CASFVESGLTYEQYV.